The 25 T cell receptor beta chains below come from one sample, sequenced in a study of cytomegalovirus exposure and HLA in healthy donors. Clones were sequenced by immunoSEQ multiplex PCR, and TCRdb holds only the in-frame ones, with some missing. The sample lists 97,000 or so clones, more than 85% occurring once. Sequencing was performed on PBMCs. The source of these receptors is a man aged 18 to 30 in good health and CMV-seropositive.

The V call is TRBV13, the J call TRBJ2-7, with TRBD2 matching over 7 bases. The ends lost 3 bases at V and 5 bases at J; junction bases unmatched: 7. This CDR3 spans 14 amino acids. Germline lookup yields CDR1 PRHDT and CDR2 FYEKMQ (reference sequence). The DNA for the CDR3 is TGTGCCAGCAGCTTGCTGGGTGGGAGGGACGAGCAGTACTTC. Translated, it gives CASSLLGGRDEQYF. The full variable domain, rest sourced from reference TRBV13 and TRBJ2-7, is AAGVIQSPRHLIKEKRETATLKCYPIPRHDTVYWYQQGPGQDPQFLISFYEKMQSDKGSIPDRFSAQQFSDYHSELNMSSLELGDSALYFCASSLLGGRDEQYFGPGTRLTVT.

The chain recombines TRBV10-2 with TRBJ1-1, with unresolved D. The germline V and J ends were trimmed by 6 bases and 5 bases, with 13 bases remaining between them. This CDR3 contains 13 residues. Germline CDR1 WSHSY, CDR2 SAAADI. CDR3 residues: CASREGSGTEAFF. CDR3 nucleotide sequence: TGCGCCAGCAGGGAAGGGTCGGGGACTGAAGCTTTCTTT.

V usage is TRBV28 and J usage is TRBJ1-1, with D perhaps matching TRBD1 (5 bases). Trimming took off 3 bases at V and 0 bases at J, with 26 bases between the two ends. CDR1 and CDR2 (germline): MDHEN, SYDVKM. This CDR3 region has 20 residues. CDR3 residues: CASSFLEGKAGRRLNTEAFF. CDR3 nucleotides: TGTGCCAGCAGTTTCCTCGAAGGGAAAGCGGGGCGTAGACTGAACACTGAAGCTTTCTTT.

The chain employs TRBV7-2 and TRBJ2-5, with a weak D call TRBD1 (6 bases). The CDR3 consists of 13 residues. CDR1 and CDR2 from the germline V gene are SGHTA and FQGNSA. V shed 5 bases and J shed 2 bases, with 9 bases lying between them. The CDR3 here is CASSPGQQETQYF. CDR3 DNA: TGTGCCAGCAGCCCCGGACAGCAAGAGACCCAGTACTTC.

V and J are TRBV7-9 and TRBJ2-1, with a weak D call TRBD2 (5 bases). Trimming shortened V by 1 base and J by 8 bases, and 15 bases separated the two germline ends. The germline gives CDR1 SEHNR, CDR2 FQNEAQ (reference sequence). There are 15 residues in the CDR3. The DNA for the CDR3 is TGTGCCAGCAGCTTAGGGCTAGCATATGGGGATGAGCAGTTCTTC. This gives the protein CASSLGLAYGDEQFF.

The rearrangement links TRBV5-6 to TRBJ2-7; D is undetermined. Trimming cost V 4 bases and J 0 bases, with 17 bases left between them. The CDR3 covers 16 residues. From germline, CDR1 is SGHDT and CDR2 YYEEEE. CDR3 nucleotide sequence: TGTGCCAGCAGCCAGAACCCGGTAACAGTCTCCTACGAGCAGTACTTC. The encoded protein is CASSQNPVTVSYEQYF.

This rearrangement joins TRBV5-6 to TRBJ2-7, with D unclear. This CDR3 contains 15 residues. V was clipped by 1 base and J by 1 base, with 12 bases between them. Germline V lookup: CDR1 SGHDT, CDR2 YYEEEE. The CDR3 here is CASSLTPSISYEQYF. DNA for the CDR3: TGTGCCAGCAGCTTGACTCCCTCGATATCCTACGAGCAGTACTTC.

The V and J genes are TRBV5-1 and TRBJ1-1; TRBD1 matches 9 bases. The junction had 3 bases not matched to a gene; V was cut back by 3 bases and J by 3 bases. Per the germline V gene, CDR1 is SGHRS and CDR2 is YFSETQ. The CDR3 covers 14 residues. The CDR3 nucleotides read TGCGCCAGCAGCTACAGGACAGGGGACACTGAAGCTTTCTTT. This encodes CASSYRTGDTEAFF. The entire variable domain, with the rest obtained from reference TRBV5-1 and TRBJ1-1, is as follows: KAGVTQTPRYLIKTRGQQVTLSCSPISGHRSVSWYQQTPGQGLQFLFEYFSETQRNKGNFPGRFSGRQFSNSRSEMNVSTLELGDSALYLCASSYRTGDTEAFFGQGTRLTVV.

The chain uses TRBV5-6 and TRBJ1-4; 9 bases map to TRBD1. The germline V gene has CDR1 SGHDT and CDR2 YYEEEE. This CDR3 has 15 residues. V was clipped by 2 bases and J by 8 bases; unmatched bases: 7. As DNA, the CDR3 is TGTGCCAGCAGCTTATACAGGGGGCTTAGAGAAAAACTGTTTTTT. Amino acid sequence: CASSLYRGLREKLFF. The variable domain in full, with the rest retrieved from reference TRBV5-6 and TRBJ1-4, is DAGVTQSPTHLIKTRGQQVTLRCSPKSGHDTVSWYQQALGQGPQFIFQYYEEEERQRGNFPDRFSGHQFPNYSSELNVNALLLGDSALYLCASSLYRGLREKLFFGSGTQLSVL.

V and J are TRBV2 and TRBJ2-7; 9 nucleotides match TRBD1. The CDR3 totals 14 residues. Germline CDR1 reads SNHLY; CDR2 reads FYNNEI. Unmatched junction bases numbered 5, after V lost 4 bases and J lost 4 bases. The CDR3 DNA reads TGTGCCAGCAGTGTTGGACAGGGGATTTACGAGCAGTACTTC. It translates to CASSVGQGIYEQYF.

This clone has just one count. The chain couples TRBV6-4 to TRBJ2-1; D call uncertain. Looked up from germline, CDR1 is MRHNA and CDR2 is SNTAGT. The V and J ends lost 4 bases and 5 bases respectively, with 12 bases between them. The CDR3 sequence is 14 residues long. The CDR3 region is CASSVAYSNNEQFF. CDR3 DNA: TGTGCCAGCAGTGTCGCTTATAGCAACAATGAGCAGTTCTTC.

V usage is TRBV27 and J usage is TRBJ2-3, with 10 nucleotides matching TRBD2. V lost 5 bases to trimming and J lost 1 base; unmatched junction nucleotides: 3. This CDR3 is 15 amino acids long. Germline-derived CDR1 and CDR2 are MNHEY and SMNVEV (reference sequence). CDR3: CASSLLAGRTDTQYF. The CDR3 DNA reads as TGTGCCAGCAGTCTACTAGCGGGACGCACAGATACGCAGTATTTT.

The chain has TRBV9 and TRBJ1-3; D gene uncertain. This CDR3 has 16 residues. Germline CDR1 SGDLS, CDR2 YYNGEE. V lost 2 bases to trimming and J lost 0 bases, with 12 bases between them. The CDR3 DNA reads as TGTGCCAGCAGCGTTGGACTCCGAGACTCTGGAAACACCATATATTTT. The encoded protein is CASSVGLRDSGNTIYF.

This rearrangement joins TRBV15 to TRBJ1-3; possible D gene TRBD1, 5 bases. Germline V gives CDR1 LNHNV, CDR2 YYDKDF (reference sequence). Trimming stripped 0 bases from V and 2 bases from J, with 8 bases between. This CDR3 is 15 amino acids long. CDR3 in DNA: TGTGCCACCAGCAGAGATGCAGGGACTGGAAACACCATATATTTT. Translation: CATSRDAGTGNTIYF.

The rearrangement joins TRBV28 to TRBJ1-5; D perhaps matches TRBD1 (6 bases). Trimming pared 6 bases from V and 3 bases from J, leaving 18 bases between. This CDR3 comprises 16 residues. Germline V gene sequence: CDR1 MDHEN, CDR2 SYDVKM. CDR3 sequence: CASSKPYREPNQPQHF. CDR3 nucleotide sequence: TGTGCCAGCAGCAAACCTTACAGGGAGCCCAATCAGCCCCAGCATTTT.

CDR3 sequence reads: CASSLTVYEQYF. Here the CDR3 DNA reads TGTGCCAGCAGCTTAACAGTGTACGAGCAGTACTTC. This chain uses TRBV11-3 with TRBJ2-7; D is undetermined. The CDR3 has 12 residues. V was clipped by 2 bases and J by 4 bases, with 6 bases between them. Germline CDR1 reads SGHNT; CDR2 reads YENEEA. Looking up the rest from reference TRBV11-3 and TRBJ2-7 gives the full variable domain: EAGVVQSPRYKIIEKKQPVAFWCNPISGHNTLYWYLQNLGQGPELLIRYENEEAVDDSQLPKDRFSAERLKGVDSTLKIQPAELGDSAVYLCASSLTVYEQYFGPGTRLTVT.

CDR3 sequence reads: CASSIDRGTEAFF. DNA for the CDR3: TGTGCCAGTAGTATAGACAGGGGCACTGAAGCTTTCTTT. This sequence joins TRBV19 and TRBJ1-1; D is possibly TRBD1 (6 bases). This CDR3 has 13 residues. Germline CDR1 reads LNHDA; CDR2 reads SQIVND (reference sequence). V was shortened by 0 bases and J by 4 bases, with 6 bases between the two germline ends.

The chain combines TRBV28 with TRBJ2-4, with 9 bases fitting TRBD2. V lost 5 bases and J lost 9; bases outside the gene matches: 14. This CDR3 spans 16 amino acids. CDR1 and CDR2 (germline): MDHEN, SYDVKM. The CDR3 protein is CASSGLRVAGVVIQYF. The CDR3 DNA is TGTGCCAGCAGTGGGCTCCGGGTAGCGGGAGTCGTCATTCAGTACTTC.

V gene TRBV11-1 combines with J gene TRBJ1-1; unclear D gene. Germline CDR1 SGHAT, CDR2 FQDESV (reference sequence). The germline V and J ends were trimmed by 1 base and 4 bases, with 10 bases remaining between them. The CDR3 runs to 14 residues. CDR3 in amino acids: CASSLVGESTEAFF. DNA for the CDR3: TGTGCCAGCAGCTTAGTGGGCGAAAGCACTGAAGCTTTCTTT.

The chain employs TRBV5-6 and TRBJ2-1; D ambiguous. CDR3 length equals 16 residues. Trimming took off 2 bases at V and 0 bases at J, with 12 bases between the two ends. Germline V lookup: CDR1 SGHDT, CDR2 YYEEEE. CDR3 nucleotides: TGTGCCAGCAGCTTCGACCTGGCGGTCTCCTACAATGAGCAGTTCTTC. It specifies CASSFDLAVSYNEQFF. Based on the CDR3 plus reference TRBV5-6 and TRBJ2-1, the full variable domain is DAGVTQSPTHLIKTRGQQVTLRCSPKSGHDTVSWYQQALGQGPQFIFQYYEEEERQRGNFPDRFSGHQFPNYSSELNVNALLLGDSALYLCASSFDLAVSYNEQFFGPGTRLTVL.

The gene calls are TRBV5-5 and TRBJ2-7, with a weak D call TRBD1 (6 bases). The germline V and J ends were trimmed by 0 bases and 3 bases, with 10 bases remaining between them. CDR1 and CDR2 from the germline V gene are SGHKS and YYEKEE (reference sequence). This CDR3 has 14 amino acids. The CDR3 reads CASSLGRGRYEQYF. Here the CDR3 DNA reads TGTGCCAGCAGCTTGGGCAGGGGACGCTACGAGCAGTACTTC.

This chain uses TRBV7-9 with TRBJ2-1, with 14 positions matching TRBD2. The V gene's germline CDR1 is SEHNR and CDR2 FQNEAQ (reference sequence). CDR3 length: 16 residues. Germline trimming cut 5 bases from V and 8 bases from J; bases unmatched to any gene: 8. The CDR3 here is CASSTGLAGAGYEQFF. The CDR3 region has the DNA TGTGCCAGCAGCACGGGACTAGCGGGGGCCGGGTATGAGCAGTTCTTC.

V and J are TRBV15 and TRBJ1-2, with D possibly matching TRBD1 (6 bases). CDR3 size: 15 residues. V dropped 5 bases and J dropped 3 bases, with 16 bases sitting between them. Germline V gives CDR1 LNHNV, CDR2 YYDKDF (reference sequence). The chain's CDR3 is CATSHTDRQYYGYTF. The CDR3 DNA follows: TGTGCCACCAGCCATACGGACAGACAATACTATGGCTACACCTTC.

This chain uses TRBV13 with TRBJ2-3; 13 bases map to TRBD2. Germline assignment: CDR1 PRHDT and CDR2 FYEKMQ (reference sequence). V shed 5 bases, J shed 5 bases, and the junction held 13 bases outside the gene matches. The CDR3 runs to 18 residues. The CDR3 loop is CASSQGLAGAILRDTQYF. The CDR3 DNA reads TGTGCCAGCAGCCAAGGACTAGCGGGAGCTATCCTAAGAGATACGCAGTATTTT.

V gene TRBV11-2 combines with J gene TRBJ2-2; 13 bases are shared with TRBD2. Germline V gene sequence: CDR1 SGHAT, CDR2 FQNNGV. V shed 4 bases, J shed 5 bases, and the junction held 4 bases outside the gene matches. This CDR3 comprises 16 residues. CDR3 protein: CASSSGTSGVTGELFF. CDR3 nucleotide sequence: TGTGCCAGCAGCTCCGGGACTAGCGGGGTTACCGGGGAGCTGTTTTTT. The whole variable domain, filled in from reference TRBV11-2 and TRBJ2-2, reads EAGVAQSPRYKIIEKRQSVAFWCNPISGHATLYWYQQILGQGPKLLIQFQNNGVVDDSQLPKDRFSAERLKGVDSTLKIQPAKLEDSAVYLCASSSGTSGVTGELFFGEGSRLTVL.